This TCR beta chain stems from a study of regulatory T cells in long-lasting Graves disease (dated by TCRdb to the early 2020s). About the investigation overall: Persistent Graves' disease was defined as persistently positive TSH receptor autoantibodies together with antithyroid drug treatment for over 5 years. A total of approximately 35 samples underwent TCR sequencing: roughly 13 from persistent and around 20 from newly diagnosed Graves' disease patients. The study was registered as a clinical trial and conducted in China. This study used TCR sequencing and RNA sequencing of peripheral blood to compare persistent Graves' disease patients against newly diagnosed Graves' disease patients. Antithyroid drugs had been taken for 8.5 to 12 years on average by persistent Graves' disease patients in the clinical cohort. The paper's findings and limits, for the study overall: The study examined only peripheral blood because the primary lesion, thyroid tissue, could not be accessed. The authors acknowledged the small sample size as a limitation that may reduce accuracy. Sequencing and analysis were restricted to the TCR beta chain. Persistent disease showed preferential use of TRBV28, TRBJ1-2 and TRBJ2-5, whereas newly diagnosed disease favored TRBV20-1 and TRBJ2-1. More public clonotypes were shared among persistent patients (approximately 3,000) than among newly diagnosed patients (966). Persistent Graves' disease patients showed lower TCR Shannon entropy and fewer highly expanded clones than newly diagnosed patients, suggesting clonal expansion.

The library came from multiplex PCR. Sequencing was performed on an Illumina HiSeq 4000. To build TCR beta libraries, CDR3 regions were amplified by Arm-PCR using iRepertoire HTBI primers. Before sequencing, the PCR products underwent gel purification. Regarding the original processing steps: A total of roughly 67 TRBV and some 15 TRBJ segments were identified across samples and were used for gene usage analysis of CDR3 amino acid clonotypes. COPE and FqMerger were used to merge filtered high-quality paired reads into contigs. BLAST was used to align contigs to IMGT TRBV, TRBD and TRBJ reference genes, with CDR3 defined following IMGT. Any clonotype with a frequency above 0.1% was counted as a highly expanded clone. Shannon entropy served as the measure of repertoire diversity, while the Gini coefficient captured V-J evenness. Clonotypes shared by more than one individual were considered public. TCRdb took the public reads, trimmed them with fastp at Q25, ran MiXCR for clone calling and kept in-frame beta chains. All rows with the same CDR3 protein become a single entry with the most common DNA and genes. TCRdb's processing, not the authors' own work, is the source of the V and J calls. For this sample there are some 420,000 distinct CDR3 sequences; approximately 23% appear just once. Together, the top ten hold roughly 14% of the sample.

Turning to this clonotype: This clone's antigen is unknown. The record has no base qualities; no much larger clone is one base away.

The intended sense of this specimen's time point label: persistent/refractory GD, antithyroid drugs over 5 years with positive TRAb. RNA was extracted from PBMCs in TRIzol for both TCR sequencing and RNA sequencing. Graves' disease was diagnosed according to American Thyroid Association guidelines. Patients were recruited from an endocrinology department in Xi'an, China. From each patient, about 9.7 milliliters of peripheral blood was collected into an EDTA anticoagulant tube. Ficoll Paque Plus density gradient separation was used to isolate PBMCs, and no additional T cell sorting was done. An Agilent 2100 Bioanalyzer and agarose gel were used to assess RNA quality, and a NanoDrop 2000 was used to measure RNA concentration. From its cysteine to its phenylalanine, the CDR3 spans 11 amino acids. The DNA shown is the 33-base CDR3, in frame from base 1. Trimming leaves V shorter by 8 bases and J shorter by 2 bases, with the junction holding 3 bases beyond the gene matches. The germline V gene yields SQVTM for CDR1 and ANQGSEA for CDR2.

The sequenced sample was peripheral blood mononuclear cells (PBMCs), obtained when the disease was refractory, from a patient treated with antithyroid drugs. Recombination joined TRBV29-1 with TRBJ2-7; 7 nucleotides in the junction match TRBD1. The TCR comes from a female donor with Graves disease. The CDR3 region reads CSFGTAYEQYF. The DNA sequence follows: TGCAGCTTCGGGACAGCCTACGAGCAGTACTTC.